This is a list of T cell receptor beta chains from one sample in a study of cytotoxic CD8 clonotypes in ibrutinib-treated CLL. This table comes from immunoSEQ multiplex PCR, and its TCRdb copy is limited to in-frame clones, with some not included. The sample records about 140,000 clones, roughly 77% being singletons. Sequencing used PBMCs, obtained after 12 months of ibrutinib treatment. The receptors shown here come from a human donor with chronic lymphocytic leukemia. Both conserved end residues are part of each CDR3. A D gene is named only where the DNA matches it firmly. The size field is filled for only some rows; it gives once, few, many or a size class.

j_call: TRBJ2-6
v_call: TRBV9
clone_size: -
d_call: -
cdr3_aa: CASSVVGTSSGANVLTF
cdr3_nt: TGTGCCAGCAGCGTAGTTGGCACCTCCTCTGGGGCCAACGTCCTGACTTTC

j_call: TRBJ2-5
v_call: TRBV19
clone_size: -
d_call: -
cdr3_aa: CASSIAKEPSETQYF
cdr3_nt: TGTGCCAGTAGTATTGCCAAGGAGCCTTCGGAGACCCAGTACTTC

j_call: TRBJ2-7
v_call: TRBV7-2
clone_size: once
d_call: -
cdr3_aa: CASSRSGQQTYEQYF
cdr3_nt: TGTGCCAGCAGCCGTTCGGGACAACAGACCTACGAGCAGTACTTC

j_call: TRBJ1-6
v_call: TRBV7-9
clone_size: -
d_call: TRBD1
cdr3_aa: CASSLVGQGSSPLHF
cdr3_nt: TGTGCCAGCAGCTTAGTGGGACAGGGTAGCTCACCCCTCCACTTT

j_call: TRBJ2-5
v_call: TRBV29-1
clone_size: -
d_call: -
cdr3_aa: CSVEEETQYF
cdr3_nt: TGCAGCGTTGAAGAAGAGACCCAGTACTTC

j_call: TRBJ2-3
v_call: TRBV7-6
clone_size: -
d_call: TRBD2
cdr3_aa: CASSLGGTSAADTQYF
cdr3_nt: TGTGCCAGCAGCTTAGGGGGGACTAGTGCCGCAGATACGCAGTATTTT

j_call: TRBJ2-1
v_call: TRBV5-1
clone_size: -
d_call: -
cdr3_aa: CASSPEPGSEGHEQFF
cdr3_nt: TGCGCCAGCAGCCCGGAACCGGGGTCGGAGGGCCATGAGCAGTTCTTC

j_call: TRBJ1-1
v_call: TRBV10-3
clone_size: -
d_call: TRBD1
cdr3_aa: CAISHGQGMNTEAFF
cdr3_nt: TGTGCCATCAGTCATGGACAGGGGATGAACACTGAAGCTTTCTTT

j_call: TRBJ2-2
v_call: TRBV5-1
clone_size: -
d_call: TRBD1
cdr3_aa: CASSPGTANTGELFF
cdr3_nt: TGCGCCAGCAGCCCCGGGACAGCGAACACCGGGGAGCTGTTTTTT

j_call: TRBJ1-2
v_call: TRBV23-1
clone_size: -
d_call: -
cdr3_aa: CASSQSTGHSFYTF
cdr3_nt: TGCGCCAGCAGTCAATCCACGGGACACAGTTTCTACACCTTC

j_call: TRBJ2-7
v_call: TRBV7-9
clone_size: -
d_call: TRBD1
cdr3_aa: CASSAIIGQGIGDEQYF
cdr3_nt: TGTGCCAGCAGCGCCATTATAGGACAGGGGATTGGGGACGAGCAGTACTTC

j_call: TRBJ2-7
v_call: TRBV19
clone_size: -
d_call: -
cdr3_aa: CASSSARGNEQYF
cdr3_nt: TGTGCCAGTAGCTCTGCCCGGGGCAACGAGCAGTACTTC

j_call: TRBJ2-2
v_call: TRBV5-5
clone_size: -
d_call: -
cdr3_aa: CASSYNRVQTGELFF
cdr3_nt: TGTGCCAGCAGCTACAACAGGGTCCAGACAGGGGAGCTGTTTTTT

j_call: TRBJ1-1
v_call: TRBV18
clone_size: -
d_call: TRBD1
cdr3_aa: CASSPPSTGGTEAFF
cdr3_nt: TGTGCCAGCTCACCACCCTCGACAGGGGGCACTGAAGCTTTCTTT

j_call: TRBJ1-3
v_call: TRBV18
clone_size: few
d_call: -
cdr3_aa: CASSPQGRGPGNTIYF
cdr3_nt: TGTGCCAGCTCACCACAGGGTAGAGGGCCCGGAAACACCATATATTTT

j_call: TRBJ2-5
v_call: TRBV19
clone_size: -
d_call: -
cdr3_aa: CASSAGNQETQYF
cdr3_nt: TGTGCCAGTAGTGCAGGGAACCAAGAGACCCAGTACTTC

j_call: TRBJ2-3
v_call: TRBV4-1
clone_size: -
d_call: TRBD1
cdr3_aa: CASSQGIGTGSDTQYF
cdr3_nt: TGCGCCAGCAGCCAAGGGATCGGGACAGGGTCCGATACGCAGTATTTT